The clone carrying this TCR beta chain has more than one count but fewer than ten. How the authors handled the data: Scientists estimated how many nucleated cells there were by amplifying reference gene primers. Produced via immunoSEQ multiplex PCR; TCRdb's table is partial and in-frame only. V, J and clone size were drawn from that table, and D and trimming were deduced from the DNA. The profile shows about 120,000 clones, more than 60% of them singletons. This entry is derived from a study of blood T cell repertoires in COVID-19. Across the study: Acute-phase and convalescent COVID-19 samples originated in the United States, Italy and Spain. T cells, B-cell-depleted T cells, or PBMCs supplied cDNA or gDNA.

Trimming pared 7 bases from V and 1 base from J, leaving 11 bases between. There are 13 residues in the CDR3. The germline V gene has CDR1 SGHKS and CDR2 YYEKEE (reference sequence). V and J are TRBV5-5 and TRBJ1-1; D not certain. The sample comprised peripheral blood. The sequence came from a man in his 70s with acute or convalescent COVID-19. The CDR3 loop is CASSPPRNTEAFF. CDR3 nucleotides: TGTGCCAGCTCCCCTCCGAGGAACACTGAAGCTTTCTTT.